This T cell receptor beta chain was captured by sequencing in a study of T cells in Graves' hyperthyroidism and ophthalmopathy. Amplification of TCR beta CDR3 regions was performed using RNA transcripts as template. HTBI primers drove first-round RT-PCR of the TCR CDR3. TCRdb fed the multiplex PCR reads into MiXCR, producing one record per CDR3 protein. The profile shows 300,000 to 450,000 distinct CDR3 sequences, roughly 25% of them singletons. In germline, CDR1 is DFQATT, CDR2 SNEGSKA (reference sequence). The CDR3 has 14 residues. Diagnoses were made from clinical symptoms, serum measures (thyroxine and TRAb), thyroid ultrasound and orbital computed tomography. Comment on this clonotype: An end of the junction differs from the germline gene, which may be a read error.

V usage is TRBV20-1 and J usage is TRBJ2-3; 11 bases line up with TRBD2. This clonotype originated in a man aged 50-60 years with Graves' hyperthyroidism. Sequencing used blood. This CDR3 is CSARVLAGGDMQYF. For the CDR3, the DNA is TGCAGTGCTAGAGTTCTAGCGGGGGGAGATATGCAGTATTTT.